One T cell receptor beta chain is described in this entry. Antigen specificity is unknown. This may be a read error, as it is one base from a much larger clone. This sample is part of a study of molecular identifiers for immune sequencing clone quantification. Study-wide findings and caveats: Beyond 20 RNA copies, clones held over 97% of effector molecules, compared with under 1% in naive cells.

Germline values: CDR1 MDHEN, CDR2 SYDVKM. CDR3 length: 15 amino acids. CD8+CD4-CCR7+CD45RA+ sorting gave the naive CD8 T cells. TCRdb used MiXCR to reprocess the PCR reads, holding one entry per CDR3 protein. In the table there are about 70,000 distinct CDR3 sequences, approximately 18% of which are singletons. The chain recombines TRBV28 with TRBJ1-2, with D perhaps matching TRBD1 (5 bases). The sample comprised naive CD8+ T cells from blood, with Jurkat cell RNA spiked in. Indicated subset: FACS-sorted CD8+CD4-CCR7+CD45RA+ naive T cells. The receptor's source is a human donor in good health. Some libraries in this study had Jurkat cell RNA spiked in. The CDR3 DNA reads as TGTGCCAGCAGCTTATTTCGACGGGGGAACTATGGCGACACCTTC. Its protein product is CASSLFRRGNYGDTF.